This T cell receptor (beta chain) was sequenced for a study of blood T cells in healthy people across ages (dated by TCRdb to the mid-2010s). Regarding the complete study: In model experiments, roughly one uniquely barcoded TCR beta cDNA molecule per two T cells was captured by template switching. The study analyzed two additional independent replicas of 1 million unique cDNA reads from the same blood draw for two donors, one aged 18 to 30 and one aged 80 or older. To avoid experimental bias, donors of different ages were spread randomly across the sequencing lanes. Using deep sequencing normalized with unique cDNA molecular identifiers, the study measured how TCR beta repertoire diversity changes with age. The donors were divided into four age groups: young (average around 15 years), middle-aged (about 39), aged (about 61) and long-lived (about 84). Paper-wide results and their limitations: Compared with the aged group, more naive CD4+ T cells, fewer expanded clones and increased TCR diversity were shown by the long-lived group, suggesting age selection. Observed TCR beta diversity correlated strongly with the percentage of naive T cells measured by flow cytometry. Because the CMV infection status of the donors was unknown, age-related changes in expanded clonotypes may potentially have been confounded. Estimates of total diversity from one million sequenced T cells were regarded as lower bounds and underestimates. Because profiling used bulk unsorted PBMCs, naive and antigen-experienced compartments could not be compared conclusively. Observed TCR beta diversity per million T cells fell roughly linearly with age, and a significant reduction was already apparent by age roughly 40.

This clonotype was recorded a few times. This receptor's antigen is unknown. Per-base qualities were not stored, and no clone one base away is much larger. The library came from 5' RACE. The instrument given in TCRdb is Illumina HiSeq 2500. A second PCR of about 6 to 12 cycles was run with a J-beta primer mix and a sample-barcoded 5' primer. A unique molecular identifier was introduced onto each TCR beta cDNA molecule by a template-switch 5' adaptor carrying 12 random nucleotides. At least 2.5 million CDR3-containing paired-end reads were obtained from each sample. The Mint cDNA synthesis kit, primed by a TRBC-specific oligonucleotide, was used to synthesize first-strand cDNA from all RNA. Following uracil-DNA glycosylase treatment, a first 18-cycle PCR with universal primers M1SS and BC2_uni_R was performed on all cDNA. The study's own analysis went as follows. Each sample was normalized by randomly selecting 1 million high-quality reads, each carrying a distinct molecular identifier. Reads sharing molecular identifiers were discarded rather than binned into consensus sequences. MiTCR, with a Q25 quality threshold and the strictest error-elimination algorithm, was used for CDR3 identification, clonotype clustering and error correction. A nonparametric unseen species model using Euler transformation provided a lower-bound estimate of total TCR beta diversity. TCRdb took the public reads, trimmed them with fastp at Q25, ran MiXCR for clone calling and kept in-frame beta chains. Duplicate CDR3 protein sequences are folded into a single record with the most common DNA and genes. The V and J calls were not made by the authors but by TCRdb's processing. The sample table lists some 730,000 distinct CDR3 sequences, about 20% of them with a count of one. Roughly 22% of the sample lies in the top ten.

The donors were 40 or so Caucasian individuals from Russia, aged roughly 6 to 95 years, who were systemically healthy. Each donor gave 8.5 to 10 milliliters of peripheral blood, collected into EDTA-treated Vacutainer tubes. Ficoll-Paque density-gradient centrifugation was used to isolate PBMCs, with at least 6.5 million per sample. Trizol reagent was used to extract total RNA from PBMCs, with at least 6 micrograms per sample. Naive CD45RAhigh/CD27high T cell percentages were measured by flow cytometry on a PBMC aliquot from every donor. What was sequenced was blood. This TCR derives from a man aged 65-85 years in good health.

The CDR3 protein is CSARKAGGNEKLFF. The nucleotide sequence reads TGCAGTGCGCGTAAGGCAGGGGGAAATGAAAAACTGTTTTTT. The V gene is TRBV20-1 and the J gene is TRBJ1-4; TRBD1 fits 7 bases in the junction. Counted from cysteine to phenylalanine, this CDR3 has 14 amino acids. Here the CDR3 DNA is all that survives: 42 bases in frame from base 1. From V the trimming removes 6 bases and from J it removes 5 bases, while the gene matches leave 9 bases of the junction unaccounted for. The germline V gene (reference sequence) provides CDR1 DFQATT and CDR2 SNEGSKA.